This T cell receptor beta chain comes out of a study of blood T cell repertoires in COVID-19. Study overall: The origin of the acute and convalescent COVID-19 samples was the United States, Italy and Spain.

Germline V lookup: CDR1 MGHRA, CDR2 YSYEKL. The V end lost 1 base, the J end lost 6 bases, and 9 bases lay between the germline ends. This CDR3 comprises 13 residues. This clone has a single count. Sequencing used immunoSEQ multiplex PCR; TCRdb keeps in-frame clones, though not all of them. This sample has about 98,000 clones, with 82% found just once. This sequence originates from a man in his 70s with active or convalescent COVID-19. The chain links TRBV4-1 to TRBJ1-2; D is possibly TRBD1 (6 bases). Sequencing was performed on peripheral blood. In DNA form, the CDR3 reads TGCGCCAGCAGCCAAGGCCAGGGGAATGGCTACACCTTC. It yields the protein CASSQGQGNGYTF.